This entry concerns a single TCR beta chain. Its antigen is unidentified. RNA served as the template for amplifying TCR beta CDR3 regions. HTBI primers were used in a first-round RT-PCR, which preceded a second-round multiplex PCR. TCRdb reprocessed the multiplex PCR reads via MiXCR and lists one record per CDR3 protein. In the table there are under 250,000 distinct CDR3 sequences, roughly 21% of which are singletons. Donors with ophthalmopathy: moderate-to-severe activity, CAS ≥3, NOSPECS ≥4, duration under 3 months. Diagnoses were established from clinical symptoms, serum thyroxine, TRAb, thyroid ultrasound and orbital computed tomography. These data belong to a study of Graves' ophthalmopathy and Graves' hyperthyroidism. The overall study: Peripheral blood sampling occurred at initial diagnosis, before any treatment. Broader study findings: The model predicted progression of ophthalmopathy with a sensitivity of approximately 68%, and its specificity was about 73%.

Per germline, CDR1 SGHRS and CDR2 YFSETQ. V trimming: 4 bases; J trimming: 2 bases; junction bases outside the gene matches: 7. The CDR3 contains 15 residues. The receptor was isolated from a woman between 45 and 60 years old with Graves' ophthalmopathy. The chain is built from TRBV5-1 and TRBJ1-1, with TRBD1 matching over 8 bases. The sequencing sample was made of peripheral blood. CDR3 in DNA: TGCGCCAGCAGCAACTCGGACAGGGCAAACACTGAAGCTTTCTTT. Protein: CASSNSDRANTEAFF.